This T cell receptor (beta chain) was sequenced during a study of T cell repertoires in cytomegalovirus infection. Background on the study: Signatures in public TCR beta sequences pointed to both CMV infection and matching HLA type.

Only a few counts were recorded for this clonotype. Antigen unknown. TCRdb processed the reads anew with MiXCR; each CDR3 protein has one entry. This table holds approximately 190,000 distinct CDR3 sequences, 8.5% to 10% found once. General study findings and limits: Summed frequency of shared TCR beta families picked out CMV carriers who also had the relevant HLA. HLA-C-restricted CMV clonotypes gave the most frequent clonotype in two of eight donors.

The source of this sequence is a human donor in good health (CMV status not recorded). Some clones in this sample may be carry-over from other donors' samples. The sample taken for sequencing was PBMCs.

CDR3 DNA sequence: TGTGCCAGCAGCTGGACTAGCGGGGTTGACAATGAGCAGTTCTTC. Amino acid sequence: CASSWTSGVDNEQFF. This sequence joins TRBV7-9 and TRBJ2-1; 12 nucleotides match TRBD2. The CDR3 is 15 amino acids. V was clipped by 4 bases and J by 5 bases; unmatched bases: 3. The V gene's germline CDR1 is SEHNR and CDR2 FQNEAQ (reference sequence). The entire variable domain, with the rest obtained from reference TRBV7-9 and TRBJ2-1, is as follows: DTGVSQNPRHKITKRGQNVTFRCDPISEHNRLYWYRQTLGQGPEFLTYFQNEAQLEKSRLLSDRFSAERPKGSFSTLEIQRTEQGDSAMYLCASSWTSGVDNEQFFGPGTRLTVL.